The rows below give T cell receptor beta chains drawn from one sample of a study of blood T cell repertoires in COVID-19. Profiling relied on immunoSEQ multiplex PCR, and the TCRdb table lists in-frame clones only, not all of them. Of about 400,000 clones listed, over 75% are singletons. Material for sequencing was PBMCs or T cells enriched from blood (not recorded which). Every receptor here comes from a middle-aged woman with acute COVID-19. The CDR3 runs from the conserved cysteine through the conserved F or W. Each record gives: D gene, J gene, clone size, V gene, CDR3 protein, CDR3 DNA. The D gene is left open where the match is weak. Clone size is not always given. Where it is, it says once, few, many or a class for expanded clones.

d_gene: .; j_gene: TRBJ1-6; abundance: few; v_gene: TRBV2; CDR3aa: CASSEWDSPANSPLHF; CDR3nt: TGTGCCAGCAGTGAATGGGACTCGCCCGCTAATTCACCCCTCCACTTT
d_gene: .; j_gene: TRBJ2-3; abundance: .; v_gene: TRBV5-1; CDR3aa: CASSLDQRGTDTQYF; CDR3nt: TGCGCCAGCAGCTTGGACCAGCGGGGCACAGATACGCAGTATTTT
d_gene: TRBD2; j_gene: TRBJ2-7; abundance: .; v_gene: TRBV6-6; CDR3aa: CASKQGAGAYEQYF; CDR3nt: TGTGCCAGCAAACAAGGGGCGGGGGCCTACGAGCAGTACTTC
d_gene: TRBD1; j_gene: TRBJ1-2; abundance: .; v_gene: TRBV12-5; CDR3aa: CASGLATTGGVYGYTF; CDR3nt: TGTGCTAGTGGTTTGGCTACCACAGGGGGCGTATATGGCTACACCTTC
d_gene: .; j_gene: TRBJ1-2; abundance: .; v_gene: TRBV3-1/TRBV3-2; CDR3aa: CASSQGGEGYTF; CDR3nt: TGTGCCAGCAGCCAAGGTGGAGAGGGCTACACCTTC
d_gene: .; j_gene: TRBJ2-2; abundance: few; v_gene: TRBV6-5; CDR3aa: CASSYSRGGSTGELFF; CDR3nt: TGTGCCAGCAGTTACTCAAGGGGAGGAAGCACCGGGGAGCTGTTTTTT
d_gene: .; j_gene: TRBJ1-2; abundance: .; v_gene: TRBV21-1; CDR3aa: CASSKGRDRDYGYTF; CDR3nt: TGTGCCAGCAGCAAAGGGCGGGACCGTGACTATGGCTACACCTTC
d_gene: TRBD1; j_gene: TRBJ1-2; abundance: .; v_gene: TRBV20-1; CDR3aa: CSAYRGSGYTF; CDR3nt: TGCAGTGCGTACAGGGGGAGTGGCTACACCTTC
d_gene: .; j_gene: TRBJ2-1; abundance: .; v_gene: TRBV13; CDR3aa: CASSPAGVGVNEQFF; CDR3nt: TGTGCCAGCAGCCCCGCAGGTGTAGGGGTCAATGAGCAGTTCTTC
d_gene: TRBD1; j_gene: TRBJ1-1; abundance: .; v_gene: TRBV30; CDR3aa: CAWTWTGRGTEAFF; CDR3nt: TGTGCCTGGACCTGGACAGGGCGCGGGACTGAAGCTTTCTTT
d_gene: .; j_gene: TRBJ1-2; abundance: few; v_gene: TRBV19; CDR3aa: CASSPAAVGRGYTF; CDR3nt: TGTGCCAGTAGCCCCGCGGCGGTAGGGAGGGGCTACACCTTC
d_gene: .; j_gene: TRBJ1-5; abundance: .; v_gene: TRBV4-1; CDR3aa: CASSQDSANQPQHF; CDR3nt: TGCGCCAGCAGCCAAGATAGCGCGAATCAGCCCCAGCATTTT
d_gene: .; j_gene: TRBJ1-1; abundance: once; v_gene: TRBV19; CDR3aa: CASSIASRSPGTEAFF; CDR3nt: TGTGCCAGTAGTATAGCGAGTAGGAGCCCAGGGACTGAAGCTTTCTTT
d_gene: .; j_gene: TRBJ1-1; abundance: few; v_gene: TRBV7-6; CDR3aa: CASSLAAQGNTEAFF; CDR3nt: TGTGCCAGCAGCTTAGCGGCACAGGGGAACACTGAAGCTTTCTTT
d_gene: TRBD1; j_gene: TRBJ2-3; abundance: .; v_gene: TRBV16; CDR3aa: CASSHDRGKKTQYF; CDR3nt: TGTGCCAGCAGCCATGACAGGGGAAAGAAGACGCAGTATTTT
d_gene: .; j_gene: TRBJ1-5; abundance: .; v_gene: TRBV5-5; CDR3aa: CASSLGSGAGQPQHF; CDR3nt: TGTGCCAGCAGCTTGGGGTCGGGTGCCGGTCAGCCCCAGCATTTT
d_gene: TRBD2; j_gene: TRBJ2-3; abundance: .; v_gene: TRBV7-2; CDR3aa: CASSSGGGGATDTQYF; CDR3nt: TGTGCCAGCAGCTCTGGGGGCGGGGGGGCCACAGATACGCAGTATTTT
d_gene: TRBD2; j_gene: TRBJ2-1; abundance: .; v_gene: TRBV11-2; CDR3aa: CASSGGTSAAEQFF; CDR3nt: TGTGCCAGCAGCGGTGGGACTAGCGCGGCTGAGCAGTTCTTC
d_gene: TRBD1; j_gene: TRBJ1-1; abundance: .; v_gene: TRBV2; CDR3aa: CASSEVLSLGQAGTEAFF; CDR3nt: TGTGCCAGCAGTGAAGTCCTCAGCCTCGGACAGGCGGGCACTGAAGCTTTCTTT
d_gene: TRBD1; j_gene: TRBJ2-7; abundance: once; v_gene: TRBV5-1; CDR3aa: CASSLGGTGGYEQYF; CDR3nt: TGCGCCAGCAGCTTGGGTGGGACAGGGGGATACGAGCAGTACTTC
d_gene: .; j_gene: TRBJ2-1; abundance: .; v_gene: TRBV21-1; CDR3aa: CASSKDKRAFNEQFF; CDR3nt: TGTGCCAGCAGCAAAGATAAGCGGGCCTTCAATGAGCAGTTCTTC
d_gene: TRBD1; j_gene: TRBJ1-3; abundance: .; v_gene: TRBV4-1; CDR3aa: CASSPRDRGRNTIYF; CDR3nt: TGCGCCAGCAGCCCGCGGGACAGGGGAAGAAACACCATATATTTT
d_gene: .; j_gene: TRBJ2-2; abundance: .; v_gene: TRBV12-3/TRBV12-4; CDR3aa: CASTPGWAGELFF; CDR3nt: TGTGCCAGCACTCCGGGTTGGGCCGGGGAGCTGTTTTTT
d_gene: TRBD1; j_gene: TRBJ1-1; abundance: .; v_gene: TRBV18; CDR3aa: CASYQGTGNTEAFF; CDR3nt: TGTGCCAGTTACCAGGGGACAGGGAACACTGAAGCTTTCTTT
d_gene: .; j_gene: TRBJ2-1; abundance: .; v_gene: TRBV6-2/TRBV6-3; CDR3aa: CASSQVGEQFF; CDR3nt: TGTGCCAGCAGTCAGGTGGGTGAGCAGTTCTTC
d_gene: .; j_gene: TRBJ1-1; abundance: .; v_gene: TRBV12-3/TRBV12-4; CDR3aa: CASSLTGNTEAFF; CDR3nt: TGTGCCAGCAGCCTGACAGGGAACACTGAAGCTTTCTTT
d_gene: .; j_gene: TRBJ1-3; abundance: .; v_gene: TRBV28; CDR3aa: CASTVAGGNTIYF; CDR3nt: TGTGCCAGCACCGTGGCAGGAGGAAACACCATATATTTT